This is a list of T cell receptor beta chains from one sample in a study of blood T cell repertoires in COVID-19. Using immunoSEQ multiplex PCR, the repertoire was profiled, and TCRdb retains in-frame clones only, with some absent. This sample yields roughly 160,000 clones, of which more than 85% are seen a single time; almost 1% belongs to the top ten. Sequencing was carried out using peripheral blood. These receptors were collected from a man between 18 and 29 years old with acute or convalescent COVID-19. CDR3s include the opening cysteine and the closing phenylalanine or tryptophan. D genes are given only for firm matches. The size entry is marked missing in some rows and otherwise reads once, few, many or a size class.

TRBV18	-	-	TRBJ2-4	CASSPLQGHGSKNIQYF	TGTGCCAGCTCACCACTTCAGGGACATGGTTCCAAAAACATTCAGTACTTC
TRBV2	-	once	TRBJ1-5	CASKGVRDQPQHF	TGTGCCAGCAAAGGGGTCAGGGATCAGCCCCAGCATTTT
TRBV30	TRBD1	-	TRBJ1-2	CAWRTGESSGYTF	TGTGCCTGGAGGACAGGGGAGAGCAGTGGCTACACCTTC
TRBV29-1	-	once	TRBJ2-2	CSVLGTTNTGELFF	TGCAGCGTTCTAGGGACAACAAACACCGGGGAGCTGTTTTTT
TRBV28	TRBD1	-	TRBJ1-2	CASSTGTGGSYGYTF	TGTGCCAGCAGTACCGGGACAGGGGGTTCCTATGGCTACACCTTC
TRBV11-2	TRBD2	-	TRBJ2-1	CASSFSGGGYNEQFF	TGTGCCAGCAGCTTTAGCGGGGGGGGGTACAATGAGCAGTTCTTC
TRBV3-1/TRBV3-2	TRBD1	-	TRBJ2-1	CASSQQDRGRVEQFF	TGTGCCAGCAGCCAACAGGACAGGGGGCGCGTTGAGCAGTTCTTC
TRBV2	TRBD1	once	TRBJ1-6	CASSTLQGSPLHF	TGTGCCAGCAGCACCTTACAGGGGTCACCCCTCCACTTT
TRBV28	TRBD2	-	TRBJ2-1	CASSPPGLAGPNEQFF	TGTGCCAGCAGTCCTCCGGGACTAGCTGGCCCCAATGAGCAGTTCTTC
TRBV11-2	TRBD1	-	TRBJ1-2	CASSSNRGSGLRESGYTF	TGTGCCAGCAGCTCGAACAGGGGATCGGGGTTAAGGGAATCAGGCTACACCTTC
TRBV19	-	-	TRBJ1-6	CASRRAPGQMNSPLHF	TGTGCCAGTAGGCGCGCTCCCGGACAGATGAATTCACCCCTCCACTTT
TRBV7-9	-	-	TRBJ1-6	CASSAPMSALHF	TGTGCCAGCTCCGCCCCCATGTCAGCCCTCCACTTT
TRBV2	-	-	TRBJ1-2	CASKMDSLGGYTF	TGTGCCAGCAAGATGGACTCCCTGGGAGGCTACACCTTC
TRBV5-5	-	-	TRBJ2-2	CASSLGFEGEELFF	TGTGCCAGCAGCTTGGGGTTTGAAGGAGAGGAGCTGTTTTTT
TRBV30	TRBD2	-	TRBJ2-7	CAWSVRLAGGYEQYF	TGTGCCTGGAGTGTACGGTTAGCGGGGGGATACGAGCAGTACTTC
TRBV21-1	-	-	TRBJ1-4	CASPGETGPEKLFF	TGTGCCAGCCCAGGGGAGACAGGCCCCGAAAAACTGTTTTTT
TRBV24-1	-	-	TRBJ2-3	CATSDGPGGAAADTQYF	TGTGCCACCAGTGATGGCCCCGGCGGGGCAGCGGCAGATACGCAGTATTTT
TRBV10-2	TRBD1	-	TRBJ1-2	CASTAGQGRGYTF	TGCGCCAGCACCGCGGGACAGGGACGAGGCTACACCTTC
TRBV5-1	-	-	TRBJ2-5	CASSPQGGETQYF	TGCGCCAGCAGCCCTCAGGGAGGAGAGACCCAGTACTTC
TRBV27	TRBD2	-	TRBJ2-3	CASSPGLHTDTQYF	TGTGCCAGCAGCCCGGGACTACACACAGATACGCAGTATTTT
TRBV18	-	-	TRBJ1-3	CASSPEESSGNTIYF	TGTGCCAGCTCACCGGAGGAAAGCTCTGGAAACACCATATATTTT
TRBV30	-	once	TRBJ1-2	CAWKRGRGSYGYTF	TGTGCCTGGAAGAGGGGGAGGGGATCCTATGGCTACACCTTC
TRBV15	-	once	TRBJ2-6	CATSPARASGANVLTF	TGTGCCACCAGCCCCGCCAGGGCCTCGGGGGCCAACGTCCTGACTTTC
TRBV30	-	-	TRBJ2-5	CAWSQYPGGETQYF	TGTGCCTGGAGCCAATACCCAGGAGGGGAGACCCAGTACTTC
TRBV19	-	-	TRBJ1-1	CASQTNGDTEAFF	TGTGCGTCACAAACCAACGGGGACACTGAAGCTTTCTTT
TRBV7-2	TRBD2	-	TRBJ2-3	CASSWTSGGPDTQYF	TGTGCCAGCAGCTGGACTAGCGGGGGTCCAGATACGCAGTATTTT
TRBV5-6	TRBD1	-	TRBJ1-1	CASSLPGQGAVVTEAFF	TGTGCCAGCAGCCTACCGGGACAGGGGGCGGTGGTGACTGAAGCTTTCTTT
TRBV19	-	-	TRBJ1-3	CASNTVSGNTIYF	TGTGCCAGTAACACAGTCTCTGGAAACACCATATATTTT
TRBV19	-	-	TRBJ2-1	CASSTGGLTFDEQFF	TGTGCCAGTAGTACCGGCGGACTGACTTTTGATGAGCAGTTCTTC
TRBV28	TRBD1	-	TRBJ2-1	CASSLSSGGRHEQFF	TGTGCCAGCAGTTTATCCTCAGGGGGAAGGCATGAGCAGTTCTTC
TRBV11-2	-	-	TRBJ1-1	CASSLRDFPSTEAFF	TGTGCCAGCAGCTTGCGGGACTTTCCATCGACTGAAGCTTTCTTT
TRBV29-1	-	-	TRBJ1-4	CSVAKQGHEKLFF	TGCAGCGTTGCGAAGCAGGGCCATGAAAAACTGTTTTTT
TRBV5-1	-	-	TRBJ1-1	CASSSRGGGEAFF	TGCGCCAGCAGCTCCCGAGGTGGCGGGGAAGCTTTCTTT
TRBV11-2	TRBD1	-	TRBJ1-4	CASSSMTGAEKLFF	TGTGCCAGCAGCTCCATGACAGGGGCGGAAAAACTGTTTTTT
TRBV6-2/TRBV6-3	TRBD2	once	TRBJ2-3	CASSYSPSGGYTDTQYF	TGTGCCAGCAGTTACTCTCCTAGCGGGGGGTACACAGATACGCAGTATTTT
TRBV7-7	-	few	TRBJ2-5	CASSPLAGPETQYF	TGTGCCAGCAGCCCCCTAGCCGGCCCAGAGACCCAGTACTTC
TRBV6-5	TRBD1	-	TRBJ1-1	CASSYGTARVNTEAFF	TGTGCCAGCAGTTACGGGACAGCGAGGGTGAACACTGAAGCTTTCTTT
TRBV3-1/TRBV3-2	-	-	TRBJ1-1	CAVKDEGRIRAFF	TGTGCAGTCAAAGATGAGGGTCGGATCAGAGCTTTCTTT
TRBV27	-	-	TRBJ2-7	CASSLFGGSYEQYF	TGTGCCAGCAGTTTATTTGGGGGGTCCTACGAGCAGTACTTC
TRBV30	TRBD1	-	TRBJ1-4	CAWSRMRQGIEKLFF	TGTGCCTGGAGTCGAATGCGACAGGGGATTGAAAAACTGTTTTTT
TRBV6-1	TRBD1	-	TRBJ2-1	CASSEEMGQGGRYNEQFF	TGTGCCAGCAGTGAAGAAATGGGACAGGGGGGGAGGTACAATGAGCAGTTCTTC
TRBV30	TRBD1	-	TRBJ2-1	CAWDPGQGYYEQFF	TGTGCCTGGGATCCGGGACAGGGGTATTATGAGCAGTTCTTC
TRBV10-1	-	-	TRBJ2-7	CASSESREVEQYF	TGCGCCAGCAGTGAGAGCAGGGAGGTCGAGCAGTACTTC